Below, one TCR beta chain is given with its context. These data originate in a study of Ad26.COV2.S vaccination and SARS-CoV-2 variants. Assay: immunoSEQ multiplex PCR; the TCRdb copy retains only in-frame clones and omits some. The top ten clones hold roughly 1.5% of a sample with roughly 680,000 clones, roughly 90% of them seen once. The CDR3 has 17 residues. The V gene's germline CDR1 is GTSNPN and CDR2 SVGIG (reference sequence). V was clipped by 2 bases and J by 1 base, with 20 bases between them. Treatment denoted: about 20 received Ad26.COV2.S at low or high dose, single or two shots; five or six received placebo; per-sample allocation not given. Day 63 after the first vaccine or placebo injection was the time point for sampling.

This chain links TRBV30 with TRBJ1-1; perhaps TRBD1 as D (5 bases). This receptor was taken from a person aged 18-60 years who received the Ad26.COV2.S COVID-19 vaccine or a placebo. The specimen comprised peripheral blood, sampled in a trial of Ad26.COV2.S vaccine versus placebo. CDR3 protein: CAWSHHRGGDPNTEAFF. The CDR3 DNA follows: TGTGCCTGGAGTCATCACCGCGGGGGGGACCCGAACACTGAAGCTTTCTTT. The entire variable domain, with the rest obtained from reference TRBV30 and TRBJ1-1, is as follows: SQTIHQWPATLVQPVGSPLSLECTVEGTSNPNLYWYRQAAGRGLQLLFYSVGIGQISSEVPQNLSASRPQDRQFILSSKKLLLSDSGFYLCAWSHHRGGDPNTEAFFGQGTRLTVV.